These T cell receptor beta chains were read from a single sample in a study of T cell responses to AZD1222 COVID-19 vaccine. Produced via immunoSEQ multiplex PCR; TCRdb's table is partial and in-frame only. The sample lists about 88,000 clones; approximately 88% were seen once. Sample: peripheral blood, taken on day 0 of AZD1222 vaccination. The receptors shown here come from an adult in good health. CDR3s include the opening cysteine and the closing phenylalanine or tryptophan. Each record gives: D gene, V gene, J gene, clone size, CDR3 protein, CDR3 DNA. A D gene is named only where the DNA matches it firmly. Only some rows state a clone size, as once, few, many or a class for expanded clones.

>.|TRBV7-6|TRBJ1-2|.
CASSPGTRGIGYTF
TGTGCCAGCAGCCCCGGGACACGAGGTATAGGCTACACCTTC
>.|TRBV2|TRBJ1-1|.
CASAIGGAGTEAFF
TGTGCCAGCGCAATCGGGGGCGCGGGCACTGAAGCTTTCTTT
>.|TRBV5-8|TRBJ2-2|.
CASSPLTVDTYTGELFF
TGTGCCAGCAGCCCCCTAACGGTGGATACGTACACCGGGGAGCTGTTTTTT
>.|TRBV7-4|TRBJ1-4|.
CASSILRIGEKLFF
TGTGCCAGCAGCATACTCCGCATAGGTGAAAAACTGTTTTTT
>TRBD1|TRBV28|TRBJ2-1|.
CASSLLDRGDNEQFF
TGTGCCAGCAGTTTATTGGACAGGGGGGATAATGAGCAGTTCTTC
>.|TRBV4-1|TRBJ1-4|once
CASSQAGAQEKLFF
TGCGCCAGCAGCCAAGCAGGGGCTCAGGAAAAACTGTTTTTT
>.|TRBV19|TRBJ1-1|.
CASSTGTINTEAFF
TGTGCCAGTAGTACCGGGACAATTAACACTGAAGCTTTCTTT
>TRBD1|TRBV5-1|TRBJ1-4|.
CANLDRSNEKLFF
TGCGCCAACTTGGACAGGTCTAATGAAAAACTGTTTTTT
>.|TRBV7-9|TRBJ2-7|.
CASSLGGRSSYEQYF
TGTGCCAGCAGCTTAGGCGGCCGAAGCTCCTACGAGCAGTACTTC
>.|TRBV11-2|TRBJ1-6|once
CASSLDRGSPLHF
TGTGCCAGCAGCTTAGACAGGGGCTCACCCCTCCACTTT
>.|TRBV15|TRBJ1-2|few
CATSRDLPASYGYTF
TGTGCCACCAGCAGAGATCTTCCCGCTAGCTATGGCTACACCTTC
>.|TRBV7-9|TRBJ1-2|.
CASSLGGGYGYTF
TGTGCCAGCAGCTTAGGAGGGGGCTATGGCTACACCTTC
>.|TRBV3-1/TRBV3-2|TRBJ1-2|once
CASSQRYQGHGYTF
TGTGCCAGCAGCCAACGGTATCAGGGACATGGCTACACCTTC
>TRBD2|TRBV4-1|TRBJ2-5|.
CASSLFTSGEETQYF
TGCGCCAGCAGCCTCTTCACTAGCGGGGAAGAGACCCAGTACTTC
>.|TRBV11-3|TRBJ2-6|.
CASSSGANVLTF
TGTGCCAGCAGCTCTGGGGCCAACGTCCTGACTTTC